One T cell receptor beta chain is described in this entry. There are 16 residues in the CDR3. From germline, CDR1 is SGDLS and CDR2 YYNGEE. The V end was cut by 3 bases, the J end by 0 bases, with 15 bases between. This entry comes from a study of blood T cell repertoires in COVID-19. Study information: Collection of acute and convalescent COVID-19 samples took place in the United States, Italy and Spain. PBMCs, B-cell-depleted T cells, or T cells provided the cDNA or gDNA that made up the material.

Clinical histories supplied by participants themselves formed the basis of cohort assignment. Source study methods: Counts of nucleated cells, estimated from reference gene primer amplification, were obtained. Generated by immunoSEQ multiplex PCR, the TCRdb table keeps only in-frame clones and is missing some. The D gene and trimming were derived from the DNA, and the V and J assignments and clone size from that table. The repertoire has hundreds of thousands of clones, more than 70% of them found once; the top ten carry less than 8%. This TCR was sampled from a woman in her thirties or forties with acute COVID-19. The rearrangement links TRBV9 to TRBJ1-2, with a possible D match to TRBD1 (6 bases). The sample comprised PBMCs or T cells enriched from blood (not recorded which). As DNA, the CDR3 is TGTGCCAGCAGCGCCACAGGACAGAAGACTAACTATGGCTACACCTTC. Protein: CASSATGQKTNYGYTF.